This section outlines one TCR beta chain sequence together with its context. This entry is derived from a study of blood T cell repertoires in COVID-19. Study-wide background: Some COVID-19 samples were acute and others convalescent; all came from the United States, Italy and Spain. PBMCs, B-cell-depleted T cells, or T cells provided the cDNA or gDNA that made up the material.

Under the authors' procedure: Amplification from reference gene primers served as the basis for estimated nucleated cell counts. The table came from immunoSEQ multiplex PCR; TCRdb's copy has only in-frame clones and leaves some out. The V and J calls and the clone size are those of that table, but D and trimming were determined from the DNA. Here the sample spans around 260,000 clones, around 86% being singletons. CDR1 LGHDT and CDR2 YNNKEL come from the germline V gene (reference sequence). The CDR3 is 18 residues long. After removal of 4 bases from V and 4 bases from J, the junction contained 9 bases not matched to a gene.

Sequenced input: peripheral blood. The V call is TRBV3-1 (or the pseudogene TRBV3-2), the J call TRBJ2-2; 13 bases agree with TRBD2. The receptor was derived from a woman aged 40 to 50 who had recovered from COVID-19. DNA of the CDR3: TGTGCCAGCAGCCGAGGACTAGCGGGAGCCGTGGGCACCGGGGAGCTGTTTTTT. Protein: CASSRGLAGAVGTGELFF.